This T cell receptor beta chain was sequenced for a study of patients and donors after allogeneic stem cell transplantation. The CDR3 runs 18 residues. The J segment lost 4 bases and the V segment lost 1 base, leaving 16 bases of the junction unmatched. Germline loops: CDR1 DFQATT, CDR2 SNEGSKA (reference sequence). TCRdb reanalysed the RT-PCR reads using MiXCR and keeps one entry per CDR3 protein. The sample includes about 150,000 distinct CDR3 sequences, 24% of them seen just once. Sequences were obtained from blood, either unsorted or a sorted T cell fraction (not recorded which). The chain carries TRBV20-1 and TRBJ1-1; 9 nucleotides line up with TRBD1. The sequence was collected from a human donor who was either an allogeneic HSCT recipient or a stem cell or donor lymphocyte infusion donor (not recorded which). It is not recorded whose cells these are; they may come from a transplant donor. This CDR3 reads CSARGIRDRVIHSTEAFF. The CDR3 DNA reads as TGCAGTGCTAGAGGCATCCGGGACAGGGTTATTCATAGCACTGAAGCTTTCTTT.